This T cell receptor (beta chain) appears in the sequencing data of a study of regulatory T cells in long-lasting Graves disease. This CDR3 comprises 17 residues. The V segment lost 0 bases and the J segment 4 bases; nucleotides outside the gene matches: 7. The germline CDR1 and CDR2 sequences are SGDLS and YYNGEE. The table lists this clonotype with a few counts. Described time point: newly diagnosed GD, antithyroid drugs for less than 3 months. The TCR library was prepared using RNA isolated from PBMCs. Combining iRepertoire HTBI primers with Arm-PCR of CDR3 regions, the authors built TCR beta libraries. TCRdb analysed the multiplex PCR reads with MiXCR anew, one entry per CDR3 protein. Of about 350,000 distinct CDR3 sequences listed, about a sixth are singletons. These data also featured in a second study, about T cells in Graves' hyperthyroidism and ophthalmopathy. That source notes: Used for diagnoses were clinical symptoms, serum thyroxine and TRAb, thyroid ultrasound and orbital computed tomography.

V usage is TRBV9 and J usage is TRBJ2-5, with 12 bases identical to TRBD1. This TCR was sampled from a woman in her late teens or twenties with Graves disease. Sequences were derived from peripheral blood mononuclear cells (PBMCs), sampled at new diagnosis, from a patient treated with antithyroid drugs. The CDR3 region is CASSVDSRDRGPETQYF. CDR3 nucleotide sequence: TGTGCCAGCAGCGTAGATTCTCGGGACAGGGGGCCAGAGACCCAGTACTTC.